The source of this TCR beta chain is a study of T cell responses to AZD1222 COVID-19 vaccine. Second doses at about 4 or about 12 weeks were pooled. CDR1 and CDR2 (germline): MNHNS, SASEGT. The V end lost 3 bases, the J end lost 6 bases, and 12 bases lay between the germline ends. This CDR3 region has 14 residues. The assay was immunoSEQ multiplex PCR, and TCRdb's table has in-frame clones only and misses some. The repertoire holds under 140,000 clones, with around 90% as singletons. The study's findings and limits: A reported finding is that nearly half of spike-specific TCRs target unmutated variant regions. The donors showed a predominance of white British ancestry and of females, with possible underestimation of clonal diversity.

Concerning this clone: The target antigen is unknown.

This rearrangement joins TRBV6-1 to TRBJ1-5; D is uncertain. The origin of this receptor is an adult who received the AZD1222 COVID-19 vaccine. The starting material was peripheral blood, obtained 28 days after the second AZD1222 dose. CDR3 bases: TGTGCCAGCAGTGAGACGGGAACGGTTCAGCCCCAGCATTTT. Translating gives CASSETGTVQPQHF.